A selection of T cell receptor beta chains follows, all from one sample in a study of CD8+CD57+ T cells in acquired aplastic anemia. TCRdb ran MiXCR on the reads and lists one entry per CDR3 protein. Of around 200,000 distinct CDR3 sequences in the sample, approximately 48% were seen once. What was sequenced was sorted CD4+, CD8+, or CD8+CD57+ T cells (not recorded which) from PBMCs. The receptors come from a human donor with aplastic anemia. Both conserved end residues are part of each CDR3. A D gene is named only where the DNA matches it firmly. Clone size appears in some rows only: once, few, many, or a class for an expanded clone.

size: .; V: TRBV24-1; J: TRBJ2-5; D: TRBD1; DNA: TGTGCCACCAGTGATCTCCCGGGACAGGGGGTTGGAGAGACCCAGTACTTC; CDR3: CATSDLPGQGVGETQYF
size: many; V: TRBV7-9; J: TRBJ2-1; D: .; DNA: TGTGCCAGCAGTCCCCGTGACACGCCGAAGTCCTACAATGAGCAGTTCTTC; CDR3: CASSPRDTPKSYNEQFF
size: few; V: TRBV6-1; J: TRBJ2-7; D: .; DNA: TGTGCCAGCAGTGGCTTTAGTACAGGGCGGTCCTACGAGCAGTACTTC; CDR3: CASSGFSTGRSYEQYF
size: .; V: TRBV2; J: TRBJ1-2; D: TRBD1; DNA: TGTGCCAGCAGCGGACAGGGGATCGGCTACACCTTC; CDR3: CASSGQGIGYTF
size: few; V: TRBV11-3; J: TRBJ2-7; D: TRBD2; DNA: TGTGCCAGCAGCTTATCTAGCGGGGGGTCCTACGAGCAGTACTTC; CDR3: CASSLSSGGSYEQYF
size: .; V: TRBV25-1; J: TRBJ1-4; D: .; DNA: TGTGCCAGCAGTCAGGGGACCCCAGGAAAACTGTTTTTT; CDR3: CASSQGTPGKLFF
size: .; V: TRBV5-1; J: TRBJ2-7; D: TRBD2; DNA: TGCGCCAGCAGCTTGGATAGCGGGGGGTTCGGCGAGCAGTACTTC; CDR3: CASSLDSGGFGEQYF
size: many; V: TRBV5-1; J: TRBJ2-5; D: .; DNA: TGCGCCAGCGGTAATCAGGAGACCCAAGAGACCCAGTACTTC; CDR3: CASGNQETQETQYF
size: many; V: TRBV24-1; J: TRBJ1-5; D: .; DNA: TGTGCCACCAGTGATTTGAAGTCAGGCAATCAGCCCCAGCATTTT; CDR3: CATSDLKSGNQPQHF
size: .; V: TRBV5-4; J: TRBJ2-3; D: TRBD2; DNA: TGTGCCAGCAGCTTTCGGGGGGGAACAGATACGCAGTATTTT; CDR3: CASSFRGGTDTQYF